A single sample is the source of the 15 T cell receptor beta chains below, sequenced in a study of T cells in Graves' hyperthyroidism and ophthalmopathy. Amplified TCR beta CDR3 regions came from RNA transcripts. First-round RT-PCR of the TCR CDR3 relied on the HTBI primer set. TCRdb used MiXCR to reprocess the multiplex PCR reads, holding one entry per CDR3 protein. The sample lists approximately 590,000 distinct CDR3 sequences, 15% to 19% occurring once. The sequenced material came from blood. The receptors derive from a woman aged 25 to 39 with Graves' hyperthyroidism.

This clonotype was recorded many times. CDR3 nucleotide sequence: TGTGCCAGCAGTTTGTTTTTTCGCGAGTCAAATGAGCAGTTCTTC. This sequence encodes CASSLFFRESNEQFF. The genes are TRBV28 and TRBJ2-1; no firm D call. CDR1 and CDR2 (germline): MDHEN, SYDVKM. This CDR3 has 15 residues. V lost 3 bases and J lost 7, with 16 bases in between.

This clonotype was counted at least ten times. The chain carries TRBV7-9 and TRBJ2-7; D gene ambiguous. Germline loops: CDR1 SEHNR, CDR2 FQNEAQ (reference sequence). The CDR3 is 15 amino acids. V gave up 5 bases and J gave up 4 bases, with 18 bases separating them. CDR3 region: CASSSLRSPDYEQYF. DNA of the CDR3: TGTGCCAGCAGCAGTTTGAGGAGTCCGGATTACGAGCAGTACTTC.

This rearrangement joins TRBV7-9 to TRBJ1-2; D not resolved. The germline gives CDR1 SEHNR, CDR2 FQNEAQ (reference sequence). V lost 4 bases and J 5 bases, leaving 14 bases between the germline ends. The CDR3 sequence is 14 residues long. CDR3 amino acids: CASSSGPSPYGYTF. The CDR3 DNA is TGTGCCAGCAGCTCGGGCCCAAGTCCGTATGGCTACACCTTC. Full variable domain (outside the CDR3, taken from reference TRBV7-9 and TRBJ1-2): DTGVSQNPRHKITKRGQNVTFRCDPISEHNRLYWYRQTLGQGPEFLTYFQNEAQLEKSRLLSDRFSAERPKGSFSTLEIQRTEQGDSAMYLCASSSGPSPYGYTFGSGTRLTVV.

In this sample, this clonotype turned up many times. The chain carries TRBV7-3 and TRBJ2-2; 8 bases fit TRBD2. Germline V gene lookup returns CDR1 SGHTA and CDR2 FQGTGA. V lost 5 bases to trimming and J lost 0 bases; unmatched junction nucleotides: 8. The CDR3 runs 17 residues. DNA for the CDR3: TGTGCCAGCAGCCGCTCCAGCGGGGGTGCGAACACCGGGGAGCTGTTTTTT. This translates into CASSRSSGGANTGELFF.

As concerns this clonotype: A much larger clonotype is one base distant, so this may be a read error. CDR3 protein: CSASTSSYSEQFF. The CDR3 DNA follows: TGCAGTGCCAGCACGAGCTCCTACAGTGAGCAGTTCTTC. The chain carries TRBV20-1 and TRBJ2-1; D is uncertain. Germline CDR1 and CDR2: DFQATT and SNEGSKA (reference sequence). The CDR3 spans 13 residues.

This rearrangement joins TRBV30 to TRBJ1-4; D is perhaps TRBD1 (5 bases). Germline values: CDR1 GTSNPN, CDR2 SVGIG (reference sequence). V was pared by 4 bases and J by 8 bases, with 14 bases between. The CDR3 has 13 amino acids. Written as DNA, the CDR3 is TGTGCCTGGAAACCAGACGGGGCAGAAAAACTGTTTTTT. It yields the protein CAWKPDGAEKLFF.

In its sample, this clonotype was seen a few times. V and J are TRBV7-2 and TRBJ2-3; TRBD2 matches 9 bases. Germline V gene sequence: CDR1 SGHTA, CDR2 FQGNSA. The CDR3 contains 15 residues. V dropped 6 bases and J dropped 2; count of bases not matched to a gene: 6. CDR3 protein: CASRLTSGSTDTQYF. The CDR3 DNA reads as TGTGCCAGCAGACTTACTAGCGGGTCCACAGATACGCAGTATTTT.

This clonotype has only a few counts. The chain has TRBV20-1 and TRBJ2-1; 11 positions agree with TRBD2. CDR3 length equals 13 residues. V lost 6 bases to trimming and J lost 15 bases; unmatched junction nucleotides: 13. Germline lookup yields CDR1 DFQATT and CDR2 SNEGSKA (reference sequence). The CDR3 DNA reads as TGCAGTGCGCCCACTAGCGGGGGAACGGGTCGGTTCTTC. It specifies CSAPTSGGTGRFF.

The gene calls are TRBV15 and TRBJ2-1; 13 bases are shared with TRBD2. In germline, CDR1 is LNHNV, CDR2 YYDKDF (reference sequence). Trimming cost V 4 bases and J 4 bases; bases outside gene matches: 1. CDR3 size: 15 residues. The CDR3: CATSKGLAGYNEQFF. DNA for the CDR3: TGTGCCACCAGCAAGGGACTAGCGGGGTACAATGAGCAGTTCTTC.

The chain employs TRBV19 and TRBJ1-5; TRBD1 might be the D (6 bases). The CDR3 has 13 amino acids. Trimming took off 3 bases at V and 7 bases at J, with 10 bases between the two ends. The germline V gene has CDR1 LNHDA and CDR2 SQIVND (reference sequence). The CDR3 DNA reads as TGTGCCAGTAGTATCCCCGGGGGCCAGCCCCAGCATTTT. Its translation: CASSIPGGQPQHF.

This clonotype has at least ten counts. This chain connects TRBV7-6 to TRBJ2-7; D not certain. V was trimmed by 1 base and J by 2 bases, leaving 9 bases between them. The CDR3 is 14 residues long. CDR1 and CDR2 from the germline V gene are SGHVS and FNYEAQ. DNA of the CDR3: TGTGCCAGCAGCTTAGGGCTGGGCCCCTACGAGCAGTACTTC. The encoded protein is CASSLGLGPYEQYF.

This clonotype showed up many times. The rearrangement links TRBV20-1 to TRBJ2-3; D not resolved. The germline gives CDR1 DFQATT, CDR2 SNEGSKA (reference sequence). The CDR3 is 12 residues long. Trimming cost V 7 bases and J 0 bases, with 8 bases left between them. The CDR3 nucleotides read TGCAGTGACCAATCAAGCACAGATACGCAGTATTTT. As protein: CSDQSSTDTQYF.

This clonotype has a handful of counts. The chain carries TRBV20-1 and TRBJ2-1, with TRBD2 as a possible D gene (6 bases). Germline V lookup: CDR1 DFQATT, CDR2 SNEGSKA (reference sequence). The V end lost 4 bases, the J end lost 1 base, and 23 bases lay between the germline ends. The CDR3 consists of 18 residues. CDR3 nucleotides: TGCAGTGCTACAATTCGACTAGACCCCCTCCGGTCCTACAATGAGCAGTTCTTC. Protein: CSATIRLDPLRSYNEQFF.

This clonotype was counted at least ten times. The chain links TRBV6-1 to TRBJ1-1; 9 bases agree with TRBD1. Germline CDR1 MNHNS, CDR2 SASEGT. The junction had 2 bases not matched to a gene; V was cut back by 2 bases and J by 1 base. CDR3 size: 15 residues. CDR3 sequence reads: CASSEPGQGNTEAFF. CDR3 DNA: TGTGCCAGCAGTGAACCGGGACAGGGGAACACTGAAGCTTTCTTT.

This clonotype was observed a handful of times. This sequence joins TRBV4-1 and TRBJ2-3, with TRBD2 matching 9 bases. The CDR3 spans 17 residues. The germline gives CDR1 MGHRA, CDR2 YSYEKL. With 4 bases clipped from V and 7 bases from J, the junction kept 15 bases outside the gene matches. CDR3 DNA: TGCGCCAGCAGCCCGGCCGAACGGGCGGGAGGGCCGAATACGCAGTATTTT. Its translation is CASSPAERAGGPNTQYF.